The rows below give T cell receptor beta chains drawn from one sample of a study of CD4 and CD8 cells across lung adenocarcinoma regions. A single record per CDR3 protein comes from TCRdb applying MiXCR to the PCR reads. Of tens of thousands of distinct CDR3 sequences in the sample, around half were seen once. Source material: CD8+ T cells from the center of a lung tumor. Receptors originate from a male donor with lung adenocarcinoma. The CD4 and CD8 labels of this study may be unreliable. Both conserved end residues are part of each CDR3. The D gene is left open where the match is weak. Not every row has a clone size; where given, it reads once, few, many or a size class.

d_call: NA
clone_size: many
v_call: TRBV27
j_call: TRBJ2-1
cdr3_aa: CASRSLRGYNEQFF
cdr3_nt: TGTGCCAGCAGGAGTTTACGCGGGTACAATGAGCAGTTCTTC

d_call: TRBD2
clone_size: NA
v_call: TRBV6-1
j_call: TRBJ2-2
cdr3_aa: CASSPKGTSGRKGELFF
cdr3_nt: TGTGCCAGCAGCCCCAAAGGGACTAGCGGGAGAAAAGGGGAGCTGTTTTTT

d_call: TRBD1
clone_size: few
v_call: TRBV6-1
j_call: TRBJ2-1
cdr3_aa: CASSKTGESYNEQFF
cdr3_nt: TGTGCCAGCAGTAAAACAGGGGAGTCCTACAATGAGCAGTTCTTC

d_call: TRBD1
clone_size: NA
v_call: TRBV27
j_call: TRBJ1-4
cdr3_aa: CASSLQGAREKLFF
cdr3_nt: TGTGCCAGCAGTTTACAGGGGGCTAGAGAAAAACTGTTTTTT

d_call: NA
clone_size: few
v_call: TRBV6-1
j_call: TRBJ2-1
cdr3_aa: CASSEAGGGSYNEQFF
cdr3_nt: TGTGCCAGCAGTGAAGCGGGAGGGGGCTCCTACAATGAGCAGTTCTTC

d_call: TRBD2
clone_size: medium-sized
v_call: TRBV27
j_call: TRBJ2-2
cdr3_aa: CASSLSGTILTGELFF
cdr3_nt: TGTGCCAGCAGTTTATCCGGGACTATACTAACCGGGGAGCTGTTTTTT

d_call: NA
clone_size: NA
v_call: TRBV10-2
j_call: TRBJ2-4
cdr3_aa: CASRGRWGKDIQYF
cdr3_nt: TGCGCCAGCAGGGGGCGGTGGGGCAAAGATATTCAGTACTTC

d_call: NA
clone_size: NA
v_call: TRBV11-2
j_call: TRBJ1-4
cdr3_aa: CASSLGRAHNEKLFF
cdr3_nt: TGTGCCAGCAGCCTCGGGAGGGCACATAATGAAAAACTGTTTTTT

d_call: TRBD2
clone_size: NA
v_call: TRBV4-2
j_call: TRBJ2-1
cdr3_aa: CASSQDLSGRAHEQFF
cdr3_nt: TGTGCCAGCAGCCAAGATCTTAGCGGGAGGGCCCATGAGCAGTTCTTC

d_call: TRBD2
clone_size: NA
v_call: TRBV27
j_call: TRBJ2-5
cdr3_aa: CASSLGPGGSGEETQYF
cdr3_nt: TGTGCCAGCAGTTTGGGGCCCGGGGGGAGTGGCGAGGAGACGCAGTACTTC

d_call: NA
clone_size: NA
v_call: TRBV6-1
j_call: TRBJ2-1
cdr3_aa: CASSIVRKYNEQFF
cdr3_nt: TGTGCCAGCAGTATTGTGAGAAAGTACAATGAGCAGTTCTTC

d_call: NA
clone_size: NA
v_call: TRBV10-3
j_call: TRBJ2-3
cdr3_aa: CAISELGLDPDTQYF
cdr3_nt: TGTGCCATCAGTGAGTTAGGGCTCGACCCAGATACGCAGTATTTT

d_call: NA
clone_size: many
v_call: TRBV27
j_call: TRBJ2-4
cdr3_aa: CASASNIQYF
cdr3_nt: TGTGCCAGCGCATCGAACATTCAGTACTTC

d_call: NA
clone_size: many
v_call: TRBV10-1
j_call: TRBJ2-1
cdr3_aa: CASSRARYNEQFF
cdr3_nt: TGCGCCAGCAGTCGGGCCCGATACAATGAGCAGTTCTTC

d_call: NA
clone_size: NA
v_call: TRBV10-2
j_call: TRBJ2-3
cdr3_aa: CATGISGGDMQYF
cdr3_nt: TGCGCCACGGGGATTTCTGGCGGAGATATGCAGTATTTT

d_call: NA
clone_size: NA
v_call: TRBV12-5
j_call: TRBJ2-4
cdr3_aa: CASGSPWVAKNIQYF
cdr3_nt: TGTGCTAGTGGTTCGCCCTGGGTAGCCAAAAACATTCAGTACTTC

d_call: TRBD2
clone_size: NA
v_call: TRBV6-1
j_call: TRBJ2-3
cdr3_aa: CASSEATRRLAGVPDTQYF
cdr3_nt: TGTGCCAGCAGTGAAGCAACCCGTCGACTAGCGGGAGTCCCAGATACGCAGTATTTT

d_call: NA
clone_size: NA
v_call: TRBV7-9
j_call: TRBJ2-4
cdr3_aa: CASRGLAKNIQYF
cdr3_nt: TGTGCCAGCAGGGGACTAGCCAAAAACATTCAGTACTTC

d_call: NA
clone_size: NA
v_call: TRBV27
j_call: TRBJ2-7
cdr3_aa: CASSRGFSYEQYF
cdr3_nt: TGTGCCAGCAGTAGAGGGTTCTCCTACGAGCAGTACTTC

d_call: NA
clone_size: few
v_call: TRBV30
j_call: TRBJ2-3
cdr3_aa: CAWKTGADTQYF
cdr3_nt: TGTGCCTGGAAGACGGGGGCAGATACGCAGTATTTT

d_call: NA
clone_size: medium-sized
v_call: TRBV6-5
j_call: TRBJ1-5
cdr3_aa: CASNWGYHQPQHF
cdr3_nt: TGTGCCAGCAATTGGGGGTACCATCAGCCCCAGCATTTT

d_call: TRBD2
clone_size: medium-sized
v_call: TRBV6-5
j_call: TRBJ2-7
cdr3_aa: CASRTSGSSYEQYF
cdr3_nt: TGTGCCAGTAGGACTAGCGGAAGCTCCTACGAGCAGTACTTC

d_call: NA
clone_size: NA
v_call: TRBV10-1
j_call: TRBJ2-3
cdr3_aa: CASSDYHRAPDTQYF
cdr3_nt: TGCGCCAGCAGTGACTATCACCGGGCCCCGGATACCCAGTATTTC

d_call: NA
clone_size: NA
v_call: TRBV20-1
j_call: TRBJ2-3
cdr3_aa: CSAGDGGSDEGVQYF
cdr3_nt: TGCAGTGCGGGAGATGGGGGCAGCGACGAGGGGGTGCAGTATTTT

d_call: TRBD2
clone_size: NA
v_call: TRBV27
j_call: TRBJ2-5
cdr3_aa: CASRRNGGLDADTQYF
cdr3_nt: TGTGCCAGCAGACGAAACGGGGGACTAGACGCAGATACCCAGTATTTC

d_call: TRBD1
clone_size: once
v_call: TRBV12-3/TRBV12-4
j_call: TRBJ1-4
cdr3_aa: CASSDRGGEKLFF
cdr3_nt: TGTGCCAGCTCCGACAGGGGAGGAGAAAAACTGTTTTTT

d_call: NA
clone_size: few
v_call: TRBV27
j_call: TRBJ2-1
cdr3_aa: CASRLVNEQFF
cdr3_nt: TGTGCCAGCAGACTAGTGAACGAGCAGTTCTTC